This passage covers 18 T cell receptor beta chains from one sample sequenced in a study of CD8+CD57+ T cells in acquired aplastic anemia. Genomic DNA provided the template from which TCR beta VDJ and CDR3 profiles were obtained. MiXCR, applied by TCRdb to the reads, yields one record per CDR3 protein. The sample consists of 40,000 to 45,000 distinct CDR3 sequences, around 67% of them appearing once. The sample comprised sorted CD4+, CD8+, or CD8+CD57+ T cells (not recorded which) from PBMCs. The receptors stem from a human donor in good health, serving as a control.

This chain connects TRBV25-1 to TRBJ1-1; D ambiguous. This CDR3 is 13 amino acids long. Germline lookup yields CDR1 MGHDK and CDR2 SYGVNS. V was shortened by 7 bases and J by 1 base, with 10 bases between the two germline ends. CDR3 DNA: TGTGCCAGCATTCGGGGTGAGAACACTGAAGCTTTCTTT. Encoded protein: CASIRGENTEAFF.

The J gene is TRBJ2-2, the V gene TRBV7-3, with D perhaps TRBD2 (6 bases). Germline V gene lookup returns CDR1 SGHTA and CDR2 FQGTGA. The CDR3 extends over 14 amino acids. The V end was cut by 5 bases, the J end by 5 bases, with 12 bases between. The CDR3 region has the DNA TGTGCCAGCAGCCGCGGAGGGAGGACCGGGGAGCTGTTTTTT. The encoded protein is CASSRGGRTGELFF. Variable domain in full (rest from reference TRBV7-3 and TRBJ2-2): GAGVSQTPSNKVTEKGKYVELRCDPISGHTALYWYRQSLGQGPEFLIYFQGTGAADDSGLPNDRFFAVRPEGSVSTLKIQRTERGDSAVYLCASSRGGRTGELFFGEGSRLTVL.

The chain is built from TRBV15 and TRBJ2-7; D is uncertain. The V end lost 0 bases, the J end lost 1 base, and 7 bases lay between the germline ends. Germline assignment: CDR1 LNHNV and CDR2 YYDKDF (reference sequence). This CDR3 spans 14 amino acids. The CDR3 nucleotides read TGTGCCACCAGCAGAGATCGGAGATCCTACGAGCAGTACTTC. It specifies CATSRDRRSYEQYF.

The V call is TRBV5-4, the J call TRBJ2-3; D is perhaps TRBD1 (5 bases). There are 16 residues in the CDR3. Deletions cut 0 bases from V and 2 bases from J, with 13 bases between. CDR1 is SGHNT, CDR2 YYREEE, per germline (reference sequence). Here the CDR3 reads CASSLGGARITDTQYF. The CDR3 nucleotides are TGTGCCAGCAGCTTGGGTGGGGCGCGAATCACAGATACGCAGTATTTT.

Remarks on this clonotype: A single base separates this from a much larger clone, so it may be a read error. The chain joins TRBV2 to TRBJ2-5; D perhaps matches TRBD2 (5 bases). In germline, CDR1 is SNHLY, CDR2 FYNNEI. CDR3 length: 16 amino acids. V was pared by 5 bases and J by 4 bases, with 20 bases between. The CDR3 reads CASSPLGEGDRETQYF. The DNA for the CDR3 is TGTGCCAGCAGTCCACTCGGAGAGGGCGACCGAGAGACCCAGTACTTC.

V usage is TRBV29-1 and J usage is TRBJ2-5; the D is unclear. CDR3 length: 14 amino acids. Germline V gives CDR1 SQVTM, CDR2 ANQGSEA. V was trimmed by 1 base and J by 0 bases, leaving 9 bases between them. The CDR3 sequence is CSVEVKIDQETQYF. DNA of the CDR3: TGCAGCGTTGAAGTTAAAATTGACCAAGAGACCCAGTACTTC.

The chain links TRBV7-2 to TRBJ1-2, with 7 bases fitting TRBD1. This CDR3 is built from 13 residues. After removal of 2 bases from V and 6 bases from J, the junction contained 3 bases not matched to a gene. Germline V gene data show CDR1 as SGHTA and CDR2 as FQGNSA. As DNA, the CDR3 is TGTGCCAGCAGCTTAAGACAGGGAGATGGCTACACCTTC. Its protein product is CASSLRQGDGYTF.

This rearrangement joins TRBV4-3 to TRBJ2-3; the D gene is possibly TRBD2 (7 bases). Trimming removed 0 bases at V and 2 bases at J, with 12 bases between. Germline V gene data show CDR1 as LGHNA and CDR2 as YSLEER. CDR3 length: 16 residues. Here the CDR3 reads CASSQDWGGHTDTQYF. CDR3 coding DNA: TGCGCCAGCAGCCAAGATTGGGGGGGCCACACAGATACGCAGTATTTT.

The V gene is TRBV29-1, the J gene TRBJ2-5; D is undetermined. CDR3 length: 12 amino acids. Per the germline V gene, CDR1 is SQVTM and CDR2 is ANQGSEA. V lost 7 bases, J lost 3 bases, and 12 bases lay in between. The CDR3 DNA reads as TGCAGCGCCCGGACCTCAAAAGAGACCCAGTACTTC. The encoded protein is CSARTSKETQYF.

This clonotype was seen ten or more times. The gene calls are TRBV4-2 and TRBJ2-1; D is ambiguous. The V gene lost 0 bases and the J gene lost 5 bases, with 5 bases spanning the gap. This CDR3 region has 13 residues. Germline lookup yields CDR1 LGHNA and CDR2 YNFKEQ. The CDR3 DNA reads as TGTGCCAGCAGCCAAGATCCCCACAATGAGCAGTTCTTC. This translates into CASSQDPHNEQFF.

The chain uses TRBV7-7 and TRBJ2-7, with TRBD2 matching 12 bases. Germline lookup yields CDR1 SSHAT and CDR2 FNYEAQ (reference sequence). This CDR3 has 16 amino acids. V lost 3 bases, J lost 4 bases, and 7 bases stayed unmatched. DNA for the CDR3: TGTGCCAGCAGCTTCGCTAGCGGGGGGGCCGGTTACGAGCAGTACGTC. Protein sequence: CASSFASGGAGYEQYV.

This clonotype occurred many times. V usage is TRBV6-2 or TRBV6-3 and J usage is TRBJ2-7; D unresolved. Trimming took off 2 bases at V and 2 bases at J, with 7 bases between the two ends. Germline CDR1 is MNHEY and CDR2 is SVGEGT. The CDR3 totals 13 residues. This chain's CDR3 is CASSYGTTYEQYF. The CDR3 DNA reads TGTGCCAGCAGTTACGGCACAACCTACGAGCAGTACTTC.

The chain couples TRBV5-1 to TRBJ2-5; 10 bases line up with TRBD2. From germline, CDR1 is SGHRS and CDR2 YFSETQ. The CDR3 is 13 amino acids. With 1 base clipped from V and 9 bases from J, the junction kept 3 bases outside the gene matches. The CDR3, as DNA: TGCGCCAGCAGCTTGCCTAGCGGGAGTCCCCAGTACTTC. It encodes CASSLPSGSPQYF.

The rearrangement joins TRBV10-3 to TRBJ2-1; D tentatively reads TRBD1 or TRBD2 (5 bases each). CDR3 length: 12 residues. V lost 6 bases to trimming and J lost 15 bases, with 18 bases between them. The germline V gene encodes CDR1 ENHRY and CDR2 SYGVKD. The CDR3 region is CAISNVDGAPFF. The CDR3 coding sequence is TGTGCCATCAGCAACGTCGACGGGGCCCCGTTCTTC.

The V gene is TRBV12-3 or TRBV12-4, the J gene TRBJ2-2; 7 bases line up with TRBD1. V was clipped by 6 bases and J by 5 bases; unmatched bases: 6. The CDR3 contains 14 residues. For the CDR3, the DNA is TGTGCCAGCAGCCCGACAGGGTGGACCGGGGAGCTGTTTTTT. Translated: CASSPTGWTGELFF.

With respect to this clonotype: Germline is not matched at one junction end, which may reflect a read error. V gene TRBV4-2 combines with J gene TRBJ2-1, with D uncertain. The CDR3 sequence is 12 residues long. The germline V gene encodes CDR1 LGHNA and CDR2 YNFKEQ. Here the CDR3 DNA reads TGTGCCAGCAGCCAAGCTCAAAATGAGCAGCTCTTC. It yields the protein CASSQAQNEQLF.

This clonotype was counted ten times or more. This rearrangement joins TRBV11-2 to TRBJ1-2, with 9 bases fitting TRBD1. V was clipped by 5 bases and J by 6 bases; unmatched bases: 7. The CDR3 length is 14 residues. Germline CDR1 reads SGHAT; CDR2 reads FQNNGV. The CDR3 coding sequence is TGTGCCAGCAGCACCCCGACAGGGGGAAATGGCTACACCTTC. Translation: CASSTPTGGNGYTF.

The chain combines TRBV15 with TRBJ2-5; perhaps TRBD1 as D (5 bases). The germline V gene has CDR1 LNHNV and CDR2 YYDKDF (reference sequence). The CDR3 is 15 amino acids. The germline V and J ends were trimmed by 0 bases and 4 bases, with 12 bases remaining between them. CDR3 nucleotide sequence: TGTGCCACCAGCAGAGAGCGTTCAGGGTCAGAGACCCAGTACTTC. It codes for CATSRERSGSETQYF. Full variable domain (remainder filled in from reference TRBV15 and TRBJ2-5): DAMVIQNPRYQVTQFGKPVTLSCSQTLNHNVMYWYQQKSSQAPKLLFHYYDKDFNNEADTPDNFQSRRPNTSFCFLDIRSPGLGDTAMYLCATSRERSGSETQYFGPGTRLLVL.